The clone carrying this T cell receptor beta chain was seen at least ten times. The data derive from a study of patients and donors after allogeneic stem cell transplantation. Trimming removed 3 bases from V and 2 bases from J; junction bases left unmatched: 6. Germline CDR1 LGHNA, CDR2 YNFKEQ. This CDR3 spans 15 amino acids. Using its own MiXCR run on the RT-PCR reads, TCRdb lists one record per CDR3 protein. The table has 900,000 to 1,000,000 distinct CDR3 sequences, about 20% seen once. The chain couples TRBV4-2 to TRBJ2-7; 8 positions agree with TRBD1. This clonotype was sampled from a human donor who was either an allogeneic HSCT recipient or a stem cell or donor lymphocyte infusion donor (not recorded which). It is not recorded whose cells these are; they may come from a transplant donor. The sequencing sample was made of blood, either unsorted or a sorted T cell fraction (not recorded which). The CDR3 DNA reads TGTGCCAGCAGCCATACAGGGGGATCACCCTACGAGCAGTACTTC. This translates into CASSHTGGSPYEQYF.